This T cell receptor (beta chain) was sequenced in a study of T-cell reconstitution after alpha-beta-depleted transplantation in children. With 3 bases clipped from V and 6 bases from J, the junction kept 6 bases outside the gene matches. This CDR3 is 14 amino acids long. The germline gives CDR1 DFQATT, CDR2 SNEGSKA (reference sequence). This clonotype has at least ten counts. It was with unique molecular identifiers that the TCRbeta library was prepared. TCRdb reanalysed the PCR reads using MiXCR and keeps one entry per CDR3 protein. The sample includes some 200,000 distinct CDR3 sequences, around 7% seen only once; the top ten take more than 2.5%.

This clonotype was obtained from a human donor who donated a stem cell graft to a child with Wiskott-Aldrich syndrome. Sample: PBMCs from the stem cell graft donor, taken from the stem cell graft. The chain carries TRBV20-1 and TRBJ1-4; TRBD1 matches at 8 bases. The CDR3 DNA is TGCAGTGCTAGGGAGACAGGGGAGGATGAAAAACTGTTTTTT. Translated: CSARETGEDEKLFF.